This is a list of T cell receptor beta chains from one sample in a study of CD4 T cell repertoires in COVID-19. This table comes from immunoSEQ multiplex PCR, and its TCRdb copy is limited to in-frame clones, with some not included. The table has approximately 8,400 clones, around 84% seen once; the top ten hold about 2%. The input for sequencing was effector memory CD4+ T cells from blood, taken before the COVID-19 pandemic. Receptors were obtained from a human donor who had COVID-19. The CDR3 runs from the conserved cysteine through the conserved F or W. The order of the fields is V gene, D gene, CDR3 length, J gene, clone size, CDR3 protein, CDR3 DNA. A D gene is named only where the DNA matches it firmly. Clone size, where shown, is once, few, many, or a class for clones that have expanded.

v_gene: TRBV5-4
d_gene: TRBD2
len: 15
j_gene: TRBJ2-1
abundance: -
CDR3aa: CASSTDPGGNNEQFF
CDR3nt: TGTGCCAGCAGCACCGACCCGGGAGGGAACAATGAGCAGTTCTTC

v_gene: TRBV18
d_gene: TRBD2
len: 15
j_gene: TRBJ2-1
abundance: -
CDR3aa: CASSLNSGVYNEQFF
CDR3nt: TGTGCCAGCTCACTTAATAGCGGGGTGTACAATGAGCAGTTCTTC

v_gene: TRBV7-2
d_gene: TRBD1
len: 16
j_gene: TRBJ2-7
abundance: -
CDR3aa: CASSFDGGQGKYEQYF
CDR3nt: TGTGCCAGCAGCTTCGACGGGGGACAGGGGAAATACGAGCAGTACTTC

v_gene: TRBV6-1
d_gene: -
len: 11
j_gene: TRBJ2-7
abundance: -
CDR3aa: CASVKTYEQYF
CDR3nt: TGTGCCAGCGTCAAGACTTACGAGCAGTACTTC

v_gene: TRBV7-9
d_gene: -
len: 14
j_gene: TRBJ2-6
abundance: -
CDR3aa: CAAPWGAGANVLTF
CDR3nt: TGTGCAGCGCCTTGGGGCGCTGGGGCCAACGTCCTGACTTTC

v_gene: TRBV10-2
d_gene: TRBD1
len: 11
j_gene: TRBJ2-7
abundance: once
CDR3aa: CASGTGSQQYF
CDR3nt: TGCGCCAGTGGGACAGGGAGTCAGCAGTACTTC

v_gene: TRBV10-1
d_gene: -
len: 17
j_gene: TRBJ1-5
abundance: -
CDR3aa: CASSGYPLVILNQPQHF
CDR3nt: TGCGCCAGCAGTGGTTATCCCTTAGTAATACTTAATCAGCCCCAGCATTTT

v_gene: TRBV5-1
d_gene: -
len: 15
j_gene: TRBJ1-2
abundance: -
CDR3aa: CASSLAPPANYGYTF
CDR3nt: TGCGCCAGCAGCTTGGCTCCACCAGCTAACTATGGCTACACCTTC

v_gene: TRBV6-1
d_gene: -
len: 14
j_gene: TRBJ2-1
abundance: -
CDR3aa: CASSEGRGRANQVF
CDR3nt: TGTGCCAGCAGTGAAGGAAGGGGCAGGGCGAATCAGGTCTTC

v_gene: TRBV9
d_gene: TRBD1
len: 15
j_gene: TRBJ1-5
abundance: -
CDR3aa: CASSATGGSNQPQHF
CDR3nt: TGTGCCAGCAGCGCTACAGGGGGGAGCAATCAGCCCCAGCATTTT

v_gene: TRBV10-2
d_gene: TRBD1
len: 16
j_gene: TRBJ2-7
abundance: few
CDR3aa: CASSDIGTGVTYEQYF
CDR3nt: TGCGCCAGCAGTGATATCGGGACAGGGGTTACCTACGAGCAGTACTTC

v_gene: TRBV14
d_gene: -
len: 17
j_gene: TRBJ2-2
abundance: few
CDR3aa: CASSQDLGAPNTGELFF
CDR3nt: TGTGCCAGCAGCCAAGATCTGGGCGCTCCGAACACCGGGGAGCTGTTTTTT

v_gene: TRBV6-5
d_gene: TRBD2
len: 13
j_gene: TRBJ2-2
abundance: once
CDR3aa: CASRTSVTGELFF
CDR3nt: TGTGCCAGCAGGACTAGCGTCACCGGGGAGCTGTTTTTT

v_gene: TRBV18
d_gene: -
len: 17
j_gene: TRBJ1-3
abundance: -
CDR3aa: CASSPPSLGLSGNTIYF
CDR3nt: TGTGCCAGCTCACCCCCGAGTCTCGGACTCTCTGGAAACACCATATATTTT

v_gene: TRBV6-5
d_gene: -
len: 14
j_gene: TRBJ2-7
abundance: few
CDR3aa: CASSRSPGGYEQYF
CDR3nt: TGTGCCAGCAGTCGGTCCCCTGGGGGGTACGAGCAGTACTTC

v_gene: TRBV10-3
d_gene: -
len: 15
j_gene: TRBJ1-5
abundance: few
CDR3aa: CAISLEQNSNQPQHF
CDR3nt: TGTGCCATCAGTCTTGAACAGAATTCCAATCAGCCCCAGCATTTT

v_gene: TRBV7-9
d_gene: TRBD2
len: 16
j_gene: TRBJ2-1
abundance: -
CDR3aa: CASSPRGLAGANEQFF
CDR3nt: TGTGCCAGCAGCCCAAGAGGCCTAGCGGGGGCTAATGAGCAGTTCTTC

v_gene: TRBV7-9
d_gene: TRBD2
len: 14
j_gene: TRBJ2-2
abundance: once
CDR3aa: CAGTSGGNTGELFF
CDR3nt: TGTGCCGGGACTAGCGGGGGGAACACCGGGGAGCTGTTTTTT

v_gene: TRBV18
d_gene: TRBD1
len: 15
j_gene: TRBJ2-5
abundance: -
CDR3aa: CASSPRQGVGETQYF
CDR3nt: TGTGCCAGCTCACCGAGGCAGGGGGTCGGAGAGACCCAGTACTTC

v_gene: TRBV6-5
d_gene: -
len: 13
j_gene: TRBJ1-5
abundance: -
CDR3aa: CASSYGRNQPQHF
CDR3nt: TGTGCCAGCAGTTACGGCAGGAATCAGCCCCAGCATTTT

v_gene: TRBV6-1
d_gene: -
len: 14
j_gene: TRBJ2-5
abundance: -
CDR3aa: CASSEGAEKETQYF
CDR3nt: TGTGCCAGCAGTGAAGGGGCAGAGAAAGAGACCCAGTACTTC

v_gene: TRBV7-8
d_gene: -
len: 12
j_gene: TRBJ1-2
abundance: -
CDR3aa: CASRNSGGGYTF
CDR3nt: TGTGCCAGCAGAAATAGCGGGGGTGGCTACACCTTC

v_gene: TRBV6-5
d_gene: -
len: 14
j_gene: TRBJ1-4
abundance: -
CDR3aa: CASSVGLGNEKLFF
CDR3nt: TGTGCCAGCAGTGTTGGGCTGGGTAATGAAAAACTGTTTTTT

v_gene: TRBV19
d_gene: -
len: 15
j_gene: TRBJ2-1
abundance: -
CDR3aa: CASSMEGGQYNEQFF
CDR3nt: TGTGCCAGTAGTATGGAAGGGGGTCAGTACAATGAGCAGTTCTTC

v_gene: TRBV27
d_gene: TRBD2
len: 15
j_gene: TRBJ2-1
abundance: -
CDR3aa: CASSPSGAVGNEQFF
CDR3nt: TGTGCCAGCAGTCCTAGCGGGGCCGTGGGAAATGAGCAGTTCTTC

v_gene: TRBV18
d_gene: TRBD2
len: 15
j_gene: TRBJ2-1
abundance: -
CDR3aa: CASSPTSGAGDEQFF
CDR3nt: TGTGCCAGCTCACCCACTAGCGGGGCTGGCGATGAGCAGTTCTTC

v_gene: TRBV7-3
d_gene: TRBD2
len: 13
j_gene: TRBJ2-7
abundance: -
CDR3aa: CASSSSGGNEQYF
CDR3nt: TGTGCCAGCAGCTCCTCGGGGGGAAACGAGCAGTACTTC

v_gene: TRBV25-1
d_gene: TRBD1
len: 16
j_gene: TRBJ2-1
abundance: -
CDR3aa: CASSELRGPYYNEQFF
CDR3nt: TGTGCCAGCAGTGAATTAAGGGGGCCCTACTACAATGAGCAGTTCTTC

v_gene: TRBV28
d_gene: -
len: 14
j_gene: TRBJ2-7
abundance: once
CDR3aa: CASSLPSRGGEQYF
CDR3nt: TGTGCCAGCAGTTTACCGTCTCGGGGAGGAGAGCAGTACTTC

v_gene: TRBV11-3
d_gene: -
len: 18
j_gene: TRBJ2-2
abundance: once
CDR3aa: CASSLDIGPGKGTGELFF
CDR3nt: TGTGCCAGCAGCTTAGATATTGGGCCAGGGAAAGGCACCGGGGAGCTGTTTTTT

v_gene: TRBV6-1
d_gene: TRBD1
len: 14
j_gene: TRBJ1-2
abundance: -
CDR3aa: CASSEVGTGNGYTF
CDR3nt: TGTGCCAGCAGTGAAGTAGGGACAGGGAATGGCTACACCTTC

v_gene: TRBV28
d_gene: TRBD2
len: 13
j_gene: TRBJ2-1
abundance: once
CDR3aa: CASSRGGFNEQFF
CDR3nt: TGTGCCAGCAGCCGGGGGGGCTTCAATGAGCAGTTCTTC

v_gene: TRBV6-1
d_gene: -
len: 15
j_gene: TRBJ2-3
abundance: -
CDR3aa: CASSLLKGAQDTQYF
CDR3nt: TGTGCCAGCAGCCTTCTCAAAGGAGCCCAGGATACGCAGTATTTT

v_gene: TRBV2
d_gene: -
len: 15
j_gene: TRBJ2-3
abundance: -
CDR3aa: CAIRKARVQADTQYF
CDR3nt: TGTGCCATCCGGAAGGCCAGAGTTCAGGCAGATACGCAGTATTTT

v_gene: TRBV7-2
d_gene: -
len: 13
j_gene: TRBJ2-5
abundance: once
CDR3aa: CASSAGAAQTQYF
CDR3nt: TGTGCCAGCAGCGCAGGGGCGGCCCAGACCCAGTACTTC

v_gene: TRBV14
d_gene: -
len: 14
j_gene: TRBJ2-7
abundance: few
CDR3aa: CASSQQGLGYEQYF
CDR3nt: TGTGCCAGCAGCCAACAGGGCTTGGGTTACGAGCAGTACTTC

v_gene: TRBV6-1
d_gene: -
len: 16
j_gene: TRBJ1-5
abundance: -
CDR3aa: CASSGRLDSTYQPQHF
CDR3nt: TGTGCCAGCAGTGGTCGCTTGGACTCAACTTATCAGCCCCAGCATTTT

v_gene: TRBV5-4
d_gene: TRBD2
len: 15
j_gene: TRBJ2-7
abundance: -
CDR3aa: CASSSSGLAGHGVYF
CDR3nt: TGTGCCAGCAGCTCATCCGGACTAGCGGGACACGGGGTCTACTTC

v_gene: TRBV5-1
d_gene: TRBD2
len: 17
j_gene: TRBJ2-2
abundance: once
CDR3aa: CATTSLAGMRDTGELFF
CDR3nt: TGCGCCACGACGTCCCTAGCGGGAATGAGGGACACCGGGGAGCTGTTTTTT